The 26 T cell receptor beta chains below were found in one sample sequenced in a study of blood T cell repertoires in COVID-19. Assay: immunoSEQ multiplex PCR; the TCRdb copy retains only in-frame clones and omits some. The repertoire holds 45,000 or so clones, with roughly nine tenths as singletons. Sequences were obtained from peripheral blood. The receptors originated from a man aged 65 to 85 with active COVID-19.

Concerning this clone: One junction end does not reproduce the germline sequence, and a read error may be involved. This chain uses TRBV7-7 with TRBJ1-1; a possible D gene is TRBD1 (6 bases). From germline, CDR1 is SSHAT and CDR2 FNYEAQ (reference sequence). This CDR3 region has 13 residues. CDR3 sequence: CASSRGLNTEAFF. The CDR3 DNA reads TGTGCTAGCAGCAGGGGCTTGAACACTGAAGCTTTCTTT.

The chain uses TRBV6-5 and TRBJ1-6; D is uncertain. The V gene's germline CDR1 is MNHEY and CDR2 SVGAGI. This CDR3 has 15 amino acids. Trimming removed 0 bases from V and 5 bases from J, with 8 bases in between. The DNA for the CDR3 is TGTGCCAGCAGTTACTCGAGTCGGGATAATTCACCCCTCCACTTT. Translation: CASSYSSRDNSPLHF.

The CDR3 coding sequence is TGTGCCAGTAGTCCCTCGACTAGCGGGGAGTCCTACGAGCAGTACTTC. Residues: CASSPSTSGESYEQYF. The V call is TRBV19, the J call TRBJ2-7, with TRBD2 matching 11 bases. The CDR3 covers 16 residues. V shed 5 bases, J shed 1 base, and the junction held 7 bases outside the gene matches. The germline CDR1 and CDR2 sequences are LNHDA and SQIVND (reference sequence).

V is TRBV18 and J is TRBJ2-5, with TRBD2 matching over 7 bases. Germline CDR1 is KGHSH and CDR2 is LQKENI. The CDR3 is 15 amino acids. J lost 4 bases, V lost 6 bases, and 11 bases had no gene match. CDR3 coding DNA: TGTGCCAGCTCGCTTTCCTCTAGCGGTGGAGAGACCCAGTACTTC. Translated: CASSLSSSGGETQYF. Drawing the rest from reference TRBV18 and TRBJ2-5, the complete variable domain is NAGVMQNPRHLVRRRGQEARLRCSPMKGHSHVYWYRQLPEEGLKFMVYLQKENIIDESGMPKERFSAEFPKEGPSILRIQQVVRGDSAAYFCASSLSSSGGETQYFGPGTRLLVL.

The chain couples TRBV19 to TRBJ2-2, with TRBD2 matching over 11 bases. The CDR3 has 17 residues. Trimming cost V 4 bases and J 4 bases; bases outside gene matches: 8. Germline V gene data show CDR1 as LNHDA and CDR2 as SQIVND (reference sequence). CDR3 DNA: TGTGCCAGTAGTACTCAAGCGACTAGCGGGGCCACCGGGGAGCTGTTTTTT. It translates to CASSTQATSGATGELFF.

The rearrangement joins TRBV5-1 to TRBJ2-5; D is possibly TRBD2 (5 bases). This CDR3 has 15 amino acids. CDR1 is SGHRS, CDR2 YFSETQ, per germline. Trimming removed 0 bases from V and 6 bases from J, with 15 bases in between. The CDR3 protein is CASSLESGPVKTQYF. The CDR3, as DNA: TGCGCCAGCAGCTTGGAGAGCGGACCAGTGAAGACCCAGTACTTC.

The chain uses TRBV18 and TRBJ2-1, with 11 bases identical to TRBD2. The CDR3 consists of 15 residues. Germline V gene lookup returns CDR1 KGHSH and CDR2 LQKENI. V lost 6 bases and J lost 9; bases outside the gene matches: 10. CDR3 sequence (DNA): TGTGCCAGCTCCGAGATAGCGGGGGGGGCCAGTGAGCAGTTCTTC. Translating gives CASSEIAGGASEQFF.

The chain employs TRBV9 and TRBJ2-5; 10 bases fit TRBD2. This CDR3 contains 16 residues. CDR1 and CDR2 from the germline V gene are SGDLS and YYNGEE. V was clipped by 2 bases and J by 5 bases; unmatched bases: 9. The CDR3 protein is CASSVRGSGGSETQYF. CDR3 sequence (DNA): TGTGCCAGCAGCGTGCGGGGTAGCGGGGGGTCGGAGACCCAGTACTTC. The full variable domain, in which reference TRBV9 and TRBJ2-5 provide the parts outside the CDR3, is DSGVTQTPKHLITATGQRVTLRCSPRSGDLSVYWYQQSLDQGLQFLIQYYNGEERAKGNILERFSAQQFPDLHSELNLSSLELGDSALYFCASSVRGSGGSETQYFGPGTRLLVL.

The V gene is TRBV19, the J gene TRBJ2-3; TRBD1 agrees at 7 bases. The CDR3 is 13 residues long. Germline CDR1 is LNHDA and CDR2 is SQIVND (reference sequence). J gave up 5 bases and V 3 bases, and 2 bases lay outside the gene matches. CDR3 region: CASSIQGEDTQYF. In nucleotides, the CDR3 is TGTGCCAGTAGTATCCAGGGGGAAGATACGCAGTATTTT.

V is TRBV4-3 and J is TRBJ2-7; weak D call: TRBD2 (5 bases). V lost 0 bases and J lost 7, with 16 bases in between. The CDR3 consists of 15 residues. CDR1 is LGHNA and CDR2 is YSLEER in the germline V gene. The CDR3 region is CASSQDYGLAQEQYF. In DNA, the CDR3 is TGCGCCAGCAGCCAAGATTATGGGCTAGCTCAAGAGCAGTACTTC.

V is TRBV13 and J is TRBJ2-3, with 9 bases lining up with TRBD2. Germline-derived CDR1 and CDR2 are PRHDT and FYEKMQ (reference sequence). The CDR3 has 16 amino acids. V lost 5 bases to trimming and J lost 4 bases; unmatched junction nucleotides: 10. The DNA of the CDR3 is TGTGCCAGCAGCCCCCGGGGTAGCGGGGGAGCAGATACGCAGTATTTT. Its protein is CASSPRGSGGADTQYF.

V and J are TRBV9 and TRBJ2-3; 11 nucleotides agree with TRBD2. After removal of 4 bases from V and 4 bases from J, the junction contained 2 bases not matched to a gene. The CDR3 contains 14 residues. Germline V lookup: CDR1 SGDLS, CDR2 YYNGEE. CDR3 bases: TGTGCCAGCAGCATTAGCGGGGGGGCAGATACGCAGTATTTT. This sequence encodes CASSISGGADTQYF.

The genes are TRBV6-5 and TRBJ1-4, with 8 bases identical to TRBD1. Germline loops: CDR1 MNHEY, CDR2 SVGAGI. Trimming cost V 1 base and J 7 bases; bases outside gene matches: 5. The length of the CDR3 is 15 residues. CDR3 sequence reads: CASSYFSGGTEKLFF. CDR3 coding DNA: TGTGCCAGCAGTTACTTTTCAGGGGGCACTGAAAAACTGTTTTTT.

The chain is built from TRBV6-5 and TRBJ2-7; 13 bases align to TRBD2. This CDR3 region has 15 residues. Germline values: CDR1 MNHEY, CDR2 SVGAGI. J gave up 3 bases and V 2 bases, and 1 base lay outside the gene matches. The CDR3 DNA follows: TGTGCCAGCAGTTACGGACTAGCGGGGGACTACGAGCAGTACTTC. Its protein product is CASSYGLAGDYEQYF.

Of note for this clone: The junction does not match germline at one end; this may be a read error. In DNA form, the CDR3 reads TGTGCTAGCAGCCATACGGTCCAGGGAAATCAAGAGACCCAGTACTTC. It encodes CASSHTVQGNQETQYF. The chain employs TRBV7-7 and TRBJ2-5; D possibly corresponds to TRBD1 (5 bases). This CDR3 has 16 residues. Looked up from germline, CDR1 is SSHAT and CDR2 is FNYEAQ (reference sequence).

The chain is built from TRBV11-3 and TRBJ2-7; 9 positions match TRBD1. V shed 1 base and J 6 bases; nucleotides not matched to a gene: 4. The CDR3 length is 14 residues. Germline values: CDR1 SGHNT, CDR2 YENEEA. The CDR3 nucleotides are TGTGCCAGCAGCTTAGGAACAGGGGGCTTCGAGCAGTACTTC. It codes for CASSLGTGGFEQYF.

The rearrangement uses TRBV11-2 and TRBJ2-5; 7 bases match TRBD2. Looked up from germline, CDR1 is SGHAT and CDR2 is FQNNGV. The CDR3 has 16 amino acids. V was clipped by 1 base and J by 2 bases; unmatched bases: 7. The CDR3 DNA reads TGTGCCAGCAGCTTAGCTGGCGGGGGTCGTCAAGAGACCCAGTACTTC. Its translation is CASSLAGGGRQETQYF. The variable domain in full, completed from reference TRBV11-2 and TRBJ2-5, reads EAGVAQSPRYKIIEKRQSVAFWCNPISGHATLYWYQQILGQGPKLLIQFQNNGVVDDSQLPKDRFSAERLKGVDSTLKIQPAKLEDSAVYLCASSLAGGGRQETQYFGPGTRLLVL.

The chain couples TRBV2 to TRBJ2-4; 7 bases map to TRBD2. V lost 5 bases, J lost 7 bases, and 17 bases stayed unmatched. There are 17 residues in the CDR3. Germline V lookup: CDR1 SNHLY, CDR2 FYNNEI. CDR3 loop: CASSSRAKAGISNIQYF. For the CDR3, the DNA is TGTGCCAGCAGTAGCCGGGCCAAAGCGGGGATTTCCAACATTCAGTACTTC.

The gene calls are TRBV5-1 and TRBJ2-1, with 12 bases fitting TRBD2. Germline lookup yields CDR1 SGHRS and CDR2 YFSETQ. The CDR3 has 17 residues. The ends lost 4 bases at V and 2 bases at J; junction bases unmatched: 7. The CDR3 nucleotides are TGCGCCAGCAGCCCCCGGACTAGCGGGGTTGCCTACAATGAGCAGTTCTTC. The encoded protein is CASSPRTSGVAYNEQFF. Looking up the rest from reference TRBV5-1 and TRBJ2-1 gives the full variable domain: KAGVTQTPRYLIKTRGQQVTLSCSPISGHRSVSWYQQTPGQGLQFLFEYFSETQRNKGNFPGRFSGRQFSNSRSEMNVSTLELGDSALYLCASSPRTSGVAYNEQFFGPGTRLTVL.

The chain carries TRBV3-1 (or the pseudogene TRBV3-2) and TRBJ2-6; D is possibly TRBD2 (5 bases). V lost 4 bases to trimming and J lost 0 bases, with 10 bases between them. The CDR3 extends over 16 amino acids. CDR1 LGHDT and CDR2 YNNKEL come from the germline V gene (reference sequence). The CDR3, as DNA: TGTGCCAGCAGCCCTAGCCTCAGCTCTGGGGCCAACGTCCTGACTTTC. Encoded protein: CASSPSLSSGANVLTF.

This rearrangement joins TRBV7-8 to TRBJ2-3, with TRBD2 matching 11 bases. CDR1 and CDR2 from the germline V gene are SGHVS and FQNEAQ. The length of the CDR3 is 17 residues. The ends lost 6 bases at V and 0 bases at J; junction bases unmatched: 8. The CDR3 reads CASSSHRTSGSTDTQYF. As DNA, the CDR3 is TGTGCCAGCAGTTCTCACAGGACTAGCGGGAGCACAGATACGCAGTATTTT.

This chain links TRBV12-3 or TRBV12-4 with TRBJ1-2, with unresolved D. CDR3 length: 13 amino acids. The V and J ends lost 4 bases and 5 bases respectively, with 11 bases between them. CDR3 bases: TGTGCCAGCAGTTCCGGGAATGTATATGGCTACACCTTC. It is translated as CASSSGNVYGYTF.

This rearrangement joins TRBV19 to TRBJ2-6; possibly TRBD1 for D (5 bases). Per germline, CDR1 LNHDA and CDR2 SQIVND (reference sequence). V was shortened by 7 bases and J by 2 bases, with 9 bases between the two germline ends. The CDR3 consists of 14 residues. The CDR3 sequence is CASKQGTGANVLTF. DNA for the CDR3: TGTGCCAGTAAGCAGGGTACTGGGGCCAACGTCCTGACTTTC.

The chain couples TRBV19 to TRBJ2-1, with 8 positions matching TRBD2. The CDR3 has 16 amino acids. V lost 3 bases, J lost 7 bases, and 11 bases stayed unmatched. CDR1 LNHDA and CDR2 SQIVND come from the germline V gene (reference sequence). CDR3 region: CASSIYLAGVGNEQFF. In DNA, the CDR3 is TGTGCCAGTAGTATCTACCTAGCGGGCGTGGGGAATGAGCAGTTCTTC. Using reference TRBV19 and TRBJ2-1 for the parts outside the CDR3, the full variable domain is DGGITQSPKYLFRKEGQNVTLSCEQNLNHDAMYWYRQDPGQGLRLIYYSQIVNDFQKGDIAEGYSVSREKKESFPLTVTSAQKNPTAFYLCASSIYLAGVGNEQFFGPGTRLTVL.

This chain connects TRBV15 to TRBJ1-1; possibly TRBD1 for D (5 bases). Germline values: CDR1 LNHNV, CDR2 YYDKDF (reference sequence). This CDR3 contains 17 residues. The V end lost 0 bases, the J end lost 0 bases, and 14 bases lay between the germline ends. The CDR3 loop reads CATSRESLKGMNTEAFF. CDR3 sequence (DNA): TGTGCCACCAGCAGAGAGAGTTTGAAGGGGATGAACACTGAAGCTTTCTTT.

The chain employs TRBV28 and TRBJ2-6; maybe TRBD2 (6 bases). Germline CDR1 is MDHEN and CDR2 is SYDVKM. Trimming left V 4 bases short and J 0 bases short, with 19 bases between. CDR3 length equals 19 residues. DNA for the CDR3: TGTGCCAGCAGTTCCCCCGCGGAGGGTGGGGGCTCTGGGGCCAACGTCCTGACTTTC. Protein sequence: CASSSPAEGGGSGANVLTF.